Included here is one T cell receptor (beta chain) sequence, with context. The CDR3 is cut off 3 residues early in the read; its end comes from the germline J gene. The CDR3 loop spans 14 amino acids. In germline, CDR1 is MNHEY, CDR2 SVGEGT. The J segment lost 6 bases and the V segment lost 4 bases, leaving 1 base of the junction unmatched. The data stem from a study of Tregs in tolerant kidney transplant recipients. The method was immunoSEQ multiplex PCR; TCRdb's version includes in-frame clones alone and lacks a portion of them. The sample has fewer than 35,000 clones, and its top ten clones hold more than 6.5%. Unstimulated regulatory T cells (CD4+CD25+CD127-), CD4+CD25- non-regulatory cells, CD4 and CD8 cells were FACS-sorted from thawed PBMCs.

The sequence was collected from a human donor who received a combined kidney and bone marrow transplant. The input for sequencing was CD8+ T cells from blood, taken before the transplant. The chain couples TRBV6-2 or TRBV6-3 to TRBJ2-7, with 15 nucleotides matching TRBD2. CDR3 DNA, as far as it was read: TGTGCCAGCAGTTGGGGACTAGCGGGAGGCGAG. As protein: CASSWGLAGGE. The whole CDR3 reads CASSWGLAGGEQYF.